Listed here are 25 T cell receptor beta chains from one sample, sequenced in a study of T cells expressing NK-cell markers. From its re-call of the 5' RACE reads, TCRdb lists each CDR3 protein once, without DNA. The listing records about 150,000 distinct CDR3 sequences. Sequencing was done on a sample of blood T cells: a sorted CD56 or NKG2C T cell subset, CD4+ or CD8+ T cells, or bulk PBMC T cells (not recorded which). The receptor source for this set is a woman between 50 and 59 years old in good health.

The chain recombines TRBV25-1 with TRBJ1-1. Germline V lookup: CDR1 MGHDK, CDR2 SYGVNS. CDR3 length equals 15 residues. This CDR3 reads CASSEEGTLNTEAFF.

This chain joins TRBV19 and TRBJ2-1; TCRdb lists TRBD2, though no DNA is available to test this call. Germline V gene lookup returns CDR1 LNHDA and CDR2 SQIVND (reference sequence). This CDR3 has 16 amino acids. CDR3 loop: CASSIVGSGIWNEQFF.

The chain has TRBV29-1 and TRBJ2-1; TCRdb calls TRBD1, which cannot be checked without DNA. This CDR3 is 15 amino acids long. Germline lookup yields CDR1 SQVTM and CDR2 ANQGSEA. This chain's CDR3 is CSVRPGLGSYNEQFF.

The chain links TRBV7-2 to TRBJ1-1; TCRdb indicates TRBD1, and absent DNA this call remains unverified. Germline V gives CDR1 SGHTA, CDR2 FQGNSA. The CDR3 loop spans 15 amino acids. The CDR3 spells CASSSQTGGDTEAFF. Together with reference TRBV7-2 and TRBJ1-1, the CDR3 gives the full variable domain: GAGVSQSPSNKVTEKGKDVELRCDPISGHTALYWYRQSLGQGLEFLIYFQGNSAPDKSGLPSDRFSAERTGGSVSTLTIQRTQQEDSAVYLCASSSQTGGDTEAFFGQGTRLTVV.

The chain employs TRBV7-6 and TRBJ2-7; the TCRdb D gene call, TRBD1, has no DNA to confirm it. The CDR3 runs to 13 residues. Germline assignment: CDR1 SGHVS and CDR2 FNYEAQ. The CDR3 is CASSPGPRYEQYF.

The rearrangement uses TRBV3-1 and TRBJ2-5. The CDR3 length is 16 residues. Germline loops: CDR1 LGHDT, CDR2 YNNKEL (reference sequence). CDR3 protein: CASSQGGQVGIETQYF.

The chain combines TRBV9 with TRBJ1-2. CDR1 and CDR2 (germline): SGDLS, YYNGEE. The CDR3 has 14 residues. CDR3 residues: CASSGISISYGYTF. The variable domain in full, with the rest retrieved from reference TRBV9 and TRBJ1-2, is DSGVTQTPKHLITATGQRVTLRCSPRSGDLSVYWYQQSLDQGLQFLIQYYNGEERAKGNILERFSAQQFPDLHSELNLSSLELGDSALYFCASSGISISYGYTFGSGTRLTVV.

The chain uses TRBV12-3 or TRBV12-4 and TRBJ1-1; without DNA, the TCRdb call of TRBD1 cannot be checked. There are 15 residues in the CDR3. The CDR3 is CASNTGTTINTEAFF.

The rearrangement links TRBV3-1 to TRBJ2-7; no DNA is available, so the TRBD2 call from TCRdb remains unchecked. CDR1 is LGHDT and CDR2 is YNNKEL in the germline V gene (reference sequence). This CDR3 is built from 15 residues. The chain's CDR3 is CASSQLESGAYEQYF.

The chain recombines TRBV3-1 with TRBJ2-5; TCRdb designates TRBD2, a call that cannot be tested without DNA. Per germline, CDR1 LGHDT and CDR2 YNNKEL (reference sequence). The CDR3 runs to 19 residues. CDR3 in amino acids: CASSPSGASGEGYQETQYF.

The rearrangement uses TRBV21-1 and TRBJ1-1; with no DNA, the TCRdb D assignment of TRBD1 cannot be verified. TRBV21-1 constitutes a pseudogene. The CDR3 loop spans 18 amino acids. This CDR3 reads CASSKAGTGDGKNTEAFF.

The V and J genes are TRBV27 and TRBJ2-2; TCRdb returns TRBD1, unconfirmable since there is no DNA. Germline CDR1 and CDR2: MNHEY and SMNVEV (reference sequence). This CDR3 has 15 residues. CDR3: CASSLGRVRAGELFF.

This chain connects TRBV12-5 to TRBJ2-5. The CDR3 has 13 amino acids. Per the germline V gene, CDR1 is LGHNT and CDR2 is FRNRAP. The CDR3 spells CASGSAVFETQYF.

The chain is built from TRBV6-5 and TRBJ2-7; TCRdb names TRBD2, which stays unverified in the absence of DNA. The CDR3 has 16 amino acids. CDR1 and CDR2 (germline): MNHEY, SVGAGI. CDR3 sequence reads: CASSRTSGAGQYEQYF.

The V and J genes are TRBV15 and TRBJ2-1. CDR1 is LNHNV, CDR2 YYDKDF, per germline (reference sequence). CDR3 length: 13 residues. The CDR3: CATSRAANNEQFF.

The genes are TRBV20-1 and TRBJ1-1. Germline values: CDR1 DFQATT, CDR2 SNEGSKA (reference sequence). The CDR3 loop spans 13 amino acids. This CDR3 is CSATQGGETEAFF.

This CDR3 is CASSHLAGQSHEQFF. The chain is built from TRBV4-1 and TRBJ2-1; TCRdb outputs TRBD1, but without DNA this stays unchecked. The germline V gene encodes CDR1 MGHRA and CDR2 YSYEKL. The CDR3 loop spans 15 amino acids.

V usage is TRBV12-5 and J usage is TRBJ1-5. This CDR3 has 12 amino acids. Germline V gene lookup returns CDR1 LGHNT and CDR2 FRNRAP. The CDR3 is CASGFDDQPQHF.

The gene calls are TRBV12-3 or TRBV12-4 and TRBJ1-4. The CDR3 has 15 residues. This CDR3 is CASSRRSDGGEKLFF.

The chain carries TRBV27 and TRBJ2-1; TCRdb picks TRBD1, but there is no DNA to check that call. Germline CDR1 reads MNHEY; CDR2 reads SMNVEV (reference sequence). There are 14 residues in the CDR3. This CDR3 is CATQGEPDYNEQFF.

The chain combines TRBV9 with TRBJ2-7; no DNA is available, so the TRBD2 call from TCRdb remains unchecked. Germline lookup yields CDR1 SGDLS and CDR2 YYNGEE. The CDR3 is 12 residues long. The CDR3 is CASSPQEGKQYF.

The gene calls are TRBV5-8 and TRBJ2-7; no DNA is available, so the TRBD1 call from TCRdb remains unchecked. The CDR3 loop spans 12 amino acids. CDR1 is SGHTS and CDR2 is YDEGEE in the germline V gene. The chain's CDR3 is CATWDAPPGQYF.

This rearrangement joins TRBV4-1 to TRBJ2-7; the TRBD1 assignment by TCRdb is unverifiable without DNA. The CDR3 extends over 14 amino acids. Germline CDR1 is MGHRA and CDR2 is YSYEKL. The CDR3 sequence: CASSYTGSSTEQYF.

The chain recombines TRBV5-1 with TRBJ2-5. The germline gives CDR1 SGHRS, CDR2 YFSETQ. This CDR3 has 14 residues. CDR3: CASSLAQTKETQYF.

The CDR3 loop reads CASSEEDHFISYEQYF. The chain carries TRBV6-1 and TRBJ2-7. Germline V gives CDR1 MNHNS, CDR2 SASEGT. The CDR3 contains 16 residues.